This passage covers 20 T cell receptor beta chains from one sample sequenced in a study of PD-1 blockade in classical Hodgkin lymphoma. Measured with immunoSEQ multiplex PCR; TCRdb has only the in-frame clones, and not every one. The data contain over 50,000 clones, about 89% of them singletons. The time point: cycle 4 day 1 (C4D1), after five to seven weeks of nivolumab. All trial patients relapsed after autologous stem cell transplantation. Sequenced here: peripheral blood mononuclear cells (PBMCs), sampled before the fourth cycle of nivolumab. The receptors originated from a human donor with classical Hodgkin lymphoma.

This chain uses TRBV5-1 with TRBJ2-4; the D call may be TRBD1 or TRBD2 (5 bases each). The CDR3 is 17 amino acids. V lost 4 bases and J lost 0, with 17 bases in between. The germline V gene has CDR1 SGHRS and CDR2 YFSETQ. The CDR3 sequence: CASSTHPGRLAKNIQYF. DNA of the CDR3: TGCGCCAGCAGCACACATCCGGGACGACTAGCCAAAAACATTCAGTACTTC.

The chain uses TRBV27 and TRBJ2-7; 7 bases line up with TRBD2. CDR3 size: 15 residues. V lost 2 bases and J lost 2; bases outside the gene matches: 6. Germline CDR1 MNHEY, CDR2 SMNVEV (reference sequence). CDR3 sequence reads: CASSLKYSGTYEQYF. The CDR3 bases are TGTGCCAGCAGTTTAAAATACAGCGGGACCTACGAGCAGTACTTC.

The V call is TRBV6-6, the J call TRBJ2-7; D unresolved. This CDR3 has 14 amino acids. Germline CDR1 is MNHNY and CDR2 is SVGAGI (reference sequence). V lost 2 bases to trimming and J lost 2 bases, with 10 bases between them. The CDR3 protein is CASSYPDITYEQYF. CDR3 DNA sequence: TGTGCCAGCAGTTACCCCGACATAACCTACGAGCAGTACTTC.

The chain links TRBV5-1 to TRBJ1-2; possibly TRBD1 for D (5 bases). The ends were cut back, 0 bases at V and 2 bases at J, with 8 bases in the middle. The germline CDR1 and CDR2 sequences are SGHRS and YFSETQ. The CDR3 has 14 amino acids. CDR3: CASSLEGRNYGYTF. The CDR3, as DNA: TGCGCCAGCAGCTTGGAGGGACGGAACTATGGCTACACCTTC. Filled out from reference TRBV5-1 and TRBJ1-2, the complete variable domain reads KAGVTQTPRYLIKTRGQQVTLSCSPISGHRSVSWYQQTPGQGLQFLFEYFSETQRNKGNFPGRFSGRQFSNSRSEMNVSTLELGDSALYLCASSLEGRNYGYTFGSGTRLTVV.

The count of this clone is one. The chain joins TRBV2 to TRBJ1-2, with 11 positions matching TRBD1. V lost 5 bases, J lost 8 bases, and 7 bases stayed unmatched. Per germline, CDR1 SNHLY and CDR2 FYNNEI. CDR3 size: 14 residues. The CDR3 DNA reads as TGTGCCAGCAGTACAGGACAGGGGGCGGGAGGCTACACCTTC. Translating it yields CASSTGQGAGGYTF. The variable domain in full, completed from reference TRBV2 and TRBJ1-2, reads EPEVTQTPSHQVTQMGQEVILRCVPISNHLYFYWYRQILGQKVEFLVSFYNNEISEKSEIFDDQFSVERPDGSNFTLKIRSTKLEDSAMYFCASSTGQGAGGYTFGSGTRLTVV.

The chain joins TRBV4-3 to TRBJ2-1; 7 bases match TRBD2. CDR3 length equals 17 residues. Germline loops: CDR1 LGHNA, CDR2 YSLEER. V shed 0 bases and J 8 bases; nucleotides not matched to a gene: 13. The DNA of the CDR3 is TGCGCCAGCAGCCAAGAGCTCGGGACTAATGTGGATTATGAGCAGTTCTTC. Translation: CASSQELGTNVDYEQFF.

This clone was counted only a few times. The chain recombines TRBV9 with TRBJ2-1, with D maybe TRBD2 (5 bases). Germline V lookup: CDR1 SGDLS, CDR2 YYNGEE. Trimming stripped 0 bases from V and 3 bases from J, with 7 bases between. The CDR3 covers 14 residues. The DNA for the CDR3 is TGTGCCAGCAGCGTAGTCGGGGACTACAATGAGCAGTTCTTC. Its protein product is CASSVVGDYNEQFF.

The chain is built from TRBV10-3 and TRBJ2-7; 7 bases match TRBD2. The CDR3 is made up of 16 amino acids. Germline assignment: CDR1 ENHRY and CDR2 SYGVKD. Unmatched junction bases numbered 15, after V lost 4 bases and J lost 6 bases. CDR3 loop: CAISGTLERGGGEQYF. The CDR3 DNA is TGTGCCATCAGTGGAACTTTGGAAAGGGGCGGGGGCGAGCAGTACTTC.

V gene TRBV7-9 combines with J gene TRBJ2-7; 8 bases agree with TRBD2. V gave up 5 bases and J gave up 2 bases; unmatched junction bases: 8. The CDR3 loop spans 15 amino acids. CDR1 is SEHNR and CDR2 is FQNEAQ in the germline V gene (reference sequence). This chain's CDR3 is CASSPAGGPAYEQYF. In DNA, the CDR3 is TGTGCCAGCAGCCCCGCGGGGGGACCTGCCTACGAGCAGTACTTC.

This clone was counted once. The chain recombines TRBV29-1 with TRBJ1-3; 7 bases are a match to TRBD1. The CDR3 runs to 14 residues. V trimming: 5 bases; J trimming: 1 base; junction bases outside the gene matches: 5. CDR1 and CDR2 from the germline V gene are SQVTM and ANQGSEA. CDR3 in DNA: TGCAGCGTTCTGACAGGGAGTTCTGGAAACACCATATATTTT. It translates to CSVLTGSSGNTIYF. Combining the CDR3 with reference TRBV29-1 and TRBJ1-3 gives the whole variable domain SAVISQKPSRDICQRGTSLTIQCQVDSQVTMMFWYRQQPGQSLTLIATANQGSEATYESGFVIDKFPISRPNLTFSTLTVSNMSPEDSSIYLCSVLTGSSGNTIYFGEGSWLTVV.

The chain couples TRBV7-3 to TRBJ2-5, with D tentatively TRBD1 (6 bases). The CDR3 length is 13 residues. With 5 bases removed from V and 3 bases from J, the gap between germline ends came to 10 bases. Germline CDR1 is SGHTA and CDR2 is FQGTGA. The CDR3 DNA is TGTGCCAGCAGCCCGACAGGAGAAGAGACCCAGTACTTC. The encoded protein is CASSPTGEETQYF.

This clone appeared once. V gene TRBV4-2 combines with J gene TRBJ1-6; possibly TRBD1 for D (5 bases). The CDR3 length is 15 residues. Germline lookup yields CDR1 LGHNA and CDR2 YNFKEQ. With 0 bases removed from V and 9 bases from J, the gap between germline ends came to 12 bases. Here the CDR3 reads CASSQDWGGTSPLHF. The CDR3 nucleotides read TGTGCCAGCAGCCAAGATTGGGGGGGGACTTCACCCCTCCACTTT.

This clone was picked up one time. CDR3 protein: CASSVRLDPADTQYF. The CDR3 nucleotides are TGTGCCAGCAGCGTACGCCTAGATCCAGCAGATACGCAGTATTTT. This chain links TRBV9 with TRBJ2-3; D not resolved. The CDR3 has 15 amino acids. Germline values: CDR1 SGDLS, CDR2 YYNGEE. The V gene lost 1 base and the J gene lost 4 bases, with 13 bases spanning the gap.

This chain connects TRBV5-1 to TRBJ1-1, with a tentative D call TRBD1 (5 bases). Germline V gene sequence: CDR1 SGHRS, CDR2 YFSETQ. Trimming left V 0 bases short and J 5 bases short, with 11 bases between. There are 14 residues in the CDR3. This CDR3 reads CASSLVQGGTEAFF. CDR3 coding DNA: TGCGCCAGCAGCTTGGTTCAGGGAGGGACTGAAGCTTTCTTT.

The chain couples TRBV5-8 to TRBJ2-2, with 7 positions matching TRBD2. In germline, CDR1 is SGHTS, CDR2 YDEGEE. The trim removed 4 bases at V and 3 bases at J, leaving 12 bases unmatched. The CDR3 runs to 17 residues. The CDR3 nucleotides are TGTGCCAGCAGCGCTTGGGATCTAGCGGTGTACACCGGGGAGCTGTTTTTT. The encoded protein is CASSAWDLAVYTGELFF.

The CDR3 bases are TGTGCCATCACCCGGGACACCCGTGGAAGTGAGCAGTTCTTC. It codes for CAITRDTRGSEQFF. The rearrangement uses TRBV10-3 and TRBJ2-1, with a possible D match to TRBD1 (6 bases). CDR1 is ENHRY and CDR2 is SYGVKD in the germline V gene. V lost 7 bases and J 9 bases, leaving 19 bases between the germline ends. The CDR3 is 14 residues long.

The rearrangement joins TRBV6-1 to TRBJ2-3; 11 bases align to TRBD1. Germline V gene sequence: CDR1 MNHNS, CDR2 SASEGT. J was trimmed by 5 bases and V by 5 bases; bases with no gene match: 9. There are 16 residues in the CDR3. Here the CDR3 DNA reads TGTGCCAGCAGTAAAGGACAGGGGGCAAAGCGAGATACGCAGTATTTT. Protein sequence: CASSKGQGAKRDTQYF.

V usage is TRBV9 and J usage is TRBJ2-1; 9 bases line up with TRBD2. Per germline, CDR1 SGDLS and CDR2 YYNGEE. Trimming cost V 2 bases and J 0 bases; bases outside gene matches: 0. CDR3 size: 15 residues. The CDR3 bases are TGTGCCAGCAGCGTTAGCGGGAGCTCCTACAATGAGCAGTTCTTC. This translates into CASSVSGSSYNEQFF.

The chain carries TRBV19 and TRBJ2-1; 13 bases are a match to TRBD2. After removal of 6 bases from V and 3 bases from J, the junction contained 5 bases not matched to a gene. Germline-derived CDR1 and CDR2 are LNHDA and SQIVND (reference sequence). The CDR3 spans 16 residues. CDR3 sequence reads: CASSGLAGDNYNEQFF. CDR3 DNA sequence: TGTGCCAGTAGCGGACTAGCGGGAGACAACTACAATGAGCAGTTCTTC.

The chain links TRBV5-1 to TRBJ2-3, with D possibly being TRBD1 (5 bases). V lost 5 bases and J 0 bases, leaving 13 bases between the germline ends. Germline V gives CDR1 SGHRS, CDR2 YFSETQ. This CDR3 has 15 amino acids. The CDR3 region is CASREGHPSTDTQYF. The CDR3 coding sequence is TGCGCCAGCAGGGAAGGACACCCCAGCACAGATACGCAGTATTTT.